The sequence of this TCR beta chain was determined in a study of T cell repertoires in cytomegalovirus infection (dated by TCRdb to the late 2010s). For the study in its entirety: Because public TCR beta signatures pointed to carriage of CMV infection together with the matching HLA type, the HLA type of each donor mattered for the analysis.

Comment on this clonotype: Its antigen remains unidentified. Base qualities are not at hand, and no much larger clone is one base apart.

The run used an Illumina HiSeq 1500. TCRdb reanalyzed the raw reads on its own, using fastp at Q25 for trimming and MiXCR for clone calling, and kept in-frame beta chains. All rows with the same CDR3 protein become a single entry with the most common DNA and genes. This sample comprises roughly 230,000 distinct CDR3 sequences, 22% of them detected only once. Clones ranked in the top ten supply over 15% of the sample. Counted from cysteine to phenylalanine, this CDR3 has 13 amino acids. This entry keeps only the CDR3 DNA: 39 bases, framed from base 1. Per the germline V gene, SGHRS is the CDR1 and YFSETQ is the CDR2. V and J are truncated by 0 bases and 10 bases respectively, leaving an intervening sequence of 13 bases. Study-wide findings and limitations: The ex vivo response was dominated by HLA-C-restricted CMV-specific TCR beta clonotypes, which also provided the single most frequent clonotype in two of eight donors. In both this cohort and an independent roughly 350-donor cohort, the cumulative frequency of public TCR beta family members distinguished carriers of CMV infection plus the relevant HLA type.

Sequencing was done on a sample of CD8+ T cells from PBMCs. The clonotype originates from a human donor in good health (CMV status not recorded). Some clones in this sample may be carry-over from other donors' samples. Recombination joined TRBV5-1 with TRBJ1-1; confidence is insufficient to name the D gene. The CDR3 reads CASSLGSFEGAFF. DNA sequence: TGCGCCAGCAGCTTGGGTTCGTTCGAGGGAGCTTTCTTT.